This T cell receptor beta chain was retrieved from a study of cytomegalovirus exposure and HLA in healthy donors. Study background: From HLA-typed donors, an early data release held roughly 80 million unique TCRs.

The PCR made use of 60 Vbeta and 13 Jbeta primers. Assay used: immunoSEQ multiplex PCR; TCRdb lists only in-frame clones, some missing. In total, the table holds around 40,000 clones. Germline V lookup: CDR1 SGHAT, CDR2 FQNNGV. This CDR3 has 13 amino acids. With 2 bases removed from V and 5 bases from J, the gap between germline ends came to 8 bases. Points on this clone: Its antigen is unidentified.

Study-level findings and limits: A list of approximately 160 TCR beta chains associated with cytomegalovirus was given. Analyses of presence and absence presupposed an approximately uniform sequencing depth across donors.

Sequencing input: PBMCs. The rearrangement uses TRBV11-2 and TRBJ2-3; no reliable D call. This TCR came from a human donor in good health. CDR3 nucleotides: TGTGCCAGCAGCTTACCTGGAGTAGATACGCAGTATTTT. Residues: CASSLPGVDTQYF.